This T cell receptor beta chain stems from a study of blood T cell repertoires in COVID-19. This CDR3 spans 19 amino acids. The germline V gene encodes CDR1 SGHTA and CDR2 FQGNSA. Between the trimmed V and J ends, which lost 0 bases and 0 bases, there was a span of 20 bases. In the authors' workflow: By means of reference gene primer amplification, nucleated cell counts were estimated. Repertoires were generated with immunoSEQ multiplex PCR, while TCRdb's copy carries only in-frame clones and drops some. The V and J calls and clone size come from that table; D and trimming were worked out from the DNA. The profile shows about 160,000 clones, over 85% of them singletons.

Sequenced material: peripheral blood. This clonotype was sampled from a woman between 55 and 75 years old with COVID-19, enrolled during active disease. This chain links TRBV7-2 with TRBJ1-1; D is possibly TRBD1 (5 bases). CDR3 coding DNA: TGTGCCAGCAGCTTAGCCCGAGGACAAATGAGAGCAATGAACACTGAAGCTTTCTTT. It codes for CASSLARGQMRAMNTEAFF.